This T cell receptor (beta chain) was identified during a study of cytomegalovirus exposure and HLA in healthy donors. Germline loops: CDR1 LNHDA, CDR2 SQIVND (reference sequence). The CDR3 contains 17 residues. Trimming stripped 10 bases from V and 1 base from J, with 23 bases between. It was the approximately 130-subject validation cohort, separate from the roughly 700-subject first cohort, to which the donors belonged. The repertoire was sequenced with immunoSEQ multiplex PCR; TCRdb's copy has only in-frame clones and lacks some. The table shows about 120,000 clones, with 89% occurring only once. Sequencing used PBMCs. The clonotype originates from a woman aged 18-29 years in good health and CMV-seronegative. The chain has TRBV19 and TRBJ1-5, with D tentatively TRBD1 (6 bases). The CDR3 DNA is TGTGCCACCAAAGGGGGGGCGTTGGGTTTAAGCAATCAGCCCCAGCATTTT. This gives the protein CATKGGALGLSNQPQHF.